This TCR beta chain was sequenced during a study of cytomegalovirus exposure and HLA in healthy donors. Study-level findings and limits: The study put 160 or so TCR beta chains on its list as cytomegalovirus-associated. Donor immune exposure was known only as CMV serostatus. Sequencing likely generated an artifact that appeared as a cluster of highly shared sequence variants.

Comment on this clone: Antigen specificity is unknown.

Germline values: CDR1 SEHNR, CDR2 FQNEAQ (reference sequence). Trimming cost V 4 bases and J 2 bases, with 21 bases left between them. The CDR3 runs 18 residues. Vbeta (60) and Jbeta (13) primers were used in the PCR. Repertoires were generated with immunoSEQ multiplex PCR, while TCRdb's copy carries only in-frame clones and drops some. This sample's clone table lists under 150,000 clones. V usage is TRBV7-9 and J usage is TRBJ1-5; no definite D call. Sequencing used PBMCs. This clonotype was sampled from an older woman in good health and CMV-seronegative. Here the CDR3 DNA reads TGTGCCAGCAGCTCATCCGGGAGCACCACCGGAGGCAATCAGCCCCAGCATTTT. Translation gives CASSSSGSTTGGNQPQHF.